The present T cell receptor beta chain was sequenced within a study of identical twins. This clonotype turned up a few times. TCRdb re-derived calls from the 5' RACE reads in MiXCR, one entry per CDR3 protein. The data hold 450,000 or so distinct CDR3 sequences, with 12% to 15% observed a single time. This CDR3 is built from 14 residues. The germline V and J ends were trimmed by 6 bases and 0 bases, with 10 bases remaining between them. From germline, CDR1 is SGHTA and CDR2 FQGNSA. Another study also made use of these data, one on yellow fever vaccine responses in identical twins.

Sample: CD4+ T cells sorted from blood. This sequence joins TRBV7-2 and TRBJ2-3; D is perhaps TRBD1 (5 bases). The sequence derives from a woman aged 18-29 years in good health. The CDR3 sequence is CASRSRASTDTQYF. In DNA form, the CDR3 reads TGTGCCAGCAGATCCAGGGCTAGCACAGATACGCAGTATTTT.